A single sample gave rise to the 6 T cell receptor beta chains below, sequenced in a study of technical replicates of blood from a few donors. Assay: immunoSEQ multiplex PCR; the TCRdb copy retains only in-frame clones and omits some. The data hold tens of thousands of clones, with about nine tenths observed a single time. Sequenced input: PBMCs. The receptors derive from a human donor in good health. Some clones in this sample may be carry-over from other donors' samples.

This rearrangement joins TRBV29-1 to TRBJ1-4; D is possibly TRBD1 (6 bases). CDR3 length equals 12 residues. V was clipped by 5 bases and J by 2 bases, with 6 bases between them. CDR1 and CDR2 from the germline V gene are SQVTM and ANQGSEA. CDR3 region: CSVQGTNEKLFF. The CDR3 region has the DNA TGCAGCGTTCAGGGGACTAATGAAAAACTGTTTTTT.

CDR3 sequence (DNA): TGCAGCGTCGAGCGACAGGAGAATCAGCCCCAGCATTTT. Amino acids: CSVERQENQPQHF. The chain employs TRBV29-1 and TRBJ1-5; a possible D gene is TRBD1 (6 bases). The germline V gene has CDR1 SQVTM and CDR2 ANQGSEA. The ends were cut back, 6 bases at V and 4 bases at J, with 13 bases in the middle. CDR3 length: 13 residues. The entire variable domain, with the rest obtained from reference TRBV29-1 and TRBJ1-5, is as follows: SAVISQKPSRDICQRGTSLTIQCQVDSQVTMMFWYRQQPGQSLTLIATANQGSEATYESGFVIDKFPISRPNLTFSTLTVSNMSPEDSSIYLCSVERQENQPQHFGDGTRLSIL.

The chain couples TRBV7-2 to TRBJ2-7, with 8 bases matching TRBD2. The CDR3 is 16 amino acids. Germline V gene sequence: CDR1 SGHTA, CDR2 FQGNSA. V was pared by 4 bases and J by 4 bases, with 12 bases of the junction left unmatched. The CDR3: CASSSSAKRGPYEQYF. The DNA of the CDR3 is TGTGCCAGCAGCTCCTCAGCGAAGCGGGGGCCGTACGAGCAGTACTTC.

Concerning this clone itself: Different DNA sequences within this sample yield the same CDR3. This chain connects TRBV7-7 to TRBJ2-2; 9 bases line up with TRBD2. Per the germline V gene, CDR1 is SSHAT and CDR2 is FNYEAQ (reference sequence). The CDR3 has 15 amino acids. Trimming cost V 1 base and J 5 bases; bases outside gene matches: 2. The CDR3 nucleotides are TGTGCCAGCAGCTTAGGGCGGGAGGGAACCGGGGAGCTGTTTTTT. Its protein is CASSLGREGTGELFF.

V and J are TRBV6-1 and TRBJ2-7; TRBD1 matches 9 bases. CDR1 is MNHNS, CDR2 SASEGT, per germline. V shed 7 bases and J 0 bases; nucleotides not matched to a gene: 7. The CDR3 sequence is 15 residues long. The CDR3 loop is CASKTGTGSSYEQYF. Here the CDR3 DNA reads TGTGCCAGCAAAACCGGGACAGGGAGCTCCTACGAGCAGTACTTC.

J is TRBJ2-7 and V is TRBV7-9, with 8 bases aligning to TRBD2. The V gene's germline CDR1 is SEHNR and CDR2 FQNEAQ (reference sequence). The CDR3 sequence is 16 residues long. V shed 6 bases and J 5 bases; nucleotides not matched to a gene: 15. CDR3 loop: CASRPDRGGFRNEQYF. CDR3 nucleotides: TGTGCCAGCAGGCCCGACCGGGGGGGATTCAGAAACGAGCAGTACTTC. The full variable domain, rest sourced from reference TRBV7-9 and TRBJ2-7, is DTGVSQNPRHKITKRGQNVTFRCDPISEHNRLYWYRQTLGQGPEFLTYFQNEAQLEKSRLLSDRFSAERPKGSFSTLEIQRTEQGDSAMYLCASRPDRGGFRNEQYFGPGTRLTVT.